This paragraph reports one T cell receptor (beta chain). As yet, its antigen is unknown. Genomic DNA provided the template from which TCR beta CDR3 was amplified by two-round multiplex PCR. Amplification in first-round PCR relied on primers specific to each TRBV and TRBJ gene. TCRdb recomputed calls from the multiplex PCR reads with MiXCR, one row per CDR3 protein. The repertoire holds around 30,000 distinct CDR3 sequences, roughly 31% seen once, with about an eighth in the top ten. The data belong to a study of prognosis after radiotherapy for stage I lung cancer. Notes on the study in general: Whether the expanded TCR clones were tumor-specific was not determined.

The trim removed 8 bases at V and 6 bases at J, leaving 10 bases unmatched. This CDR3 contains 14 residues. CDR1 is DFQATT, CDR2 SNEGSKA, per germline (reference sequence). The sequences come from PBMCs, collected before or after stereotactic body radiation therapy (not recorded which). The TCR comes from a donor aged 50 or older with non-small cell lung cancer. V gene TRBV20-1 combines with J gene TRBJ1-6; 7 positions match TRBD1. The CDR3 loop reads CSSRQGDGNSPLHF. The CDR3 DNA reads as TGCAGTTCCCGCCAGGGGGATGGTAATTCACCCCTCCACTTT.